A single sample is the source of the 2 T cell receptor beta chains below, sequenced in a study of blood T cells in healthy people across ages. Together with a sample-barcoded 5' primer, a J-beta primer mix was included in a second PCR lasting roughly 6 to 12 cycles. TCRdb independently ran MiXCR on the 5' RACE reads; one entry per CDR3 protein. This sample has 650,000 to 800,000 distinct CDR3 sequences, with under 65% found just once. Sequenced: blood. These receptors were taken from a woman of 80 years or more in good health.

The sample holds many counts of this clonotype. In DNA, the CDR3 is TGTGCCAGCAGCCAAGTATCGGCGGGCTTGGCTGAAGCTTTCTTT. Amino acids: CASSQVSAGLAEAFF. The chain is built from TRBV3-1 and TRBJ1-1; unclear D gene. This CDR3 is built from 15 residues. Germline values: CDR1 LGHDT, CDR2 YNNKEL (reference sequence). V was clipped by 1 base and J by 6 bases, with 15 bases between them. The full variable domain, rest sourced from reference TRBV3-1 and TRBJ1-1, is DTAVSQTPKYLVTQMGNDKSIKCEQNLGHDTMYWYKQDSKKFLKIMFSYNNKELIINETVPNRFSPKSPDKAHLNLHINSLELGDSAVYFCASSQVSAGLAEAFFGQGTRLTVV.

In this sample, this clonotype turned up many times. This chain connects TRBV29-1 to TRBJ2-3; TRBD1 is a possible D gene (6 bases). The length of the CDR3 is 12 residues. Germline-derived CDR1 and CDR2 are SQVTM and ANQGSEA. V lost 6 bases, J lost 6 bases, and 13 bases lay in between. CDR3: CSVGGGSDTQYF. The CDR3 coding sequence is TGCAGCGTGGGTGGGGGCTCGGATACGCAGTATTTT.